The following is a T cell receptor beta chain sequence with its context. Its antigen is not known. CDR3 length: 13 amino acids. CDR1 GTSNPN and CDR2 SVGIG come from the germline V gene (reference sequence). V lost 4 bases, J lost 3 bases, and 4 bases stayed unmatched. This sample's treatment: oral pan-JAK inhibitor, 5-10 mg twice daily. The entry originates in a study of CD8+ T cells in alopecia areata. About the research overall: Patients took tofacitinib for 6 to 18 months, followed by 6 drug-free months. Study observations and caveats: Lesional scalp displayed greater clonality than normal scalp, most notably in alopecia totalis/universalis.

Extracted RNA was reverse transcribed into cDNA, the sequencing template. The table came from immunoSEQ multiplex PCR; TCRdb's copy has only in-frame clones and leaves some out. The data contain about 190,000 clones, around 64% of them singletons. The sequenced sample was CD4+ T cells sorted from blood, obtained at week 49, from a patient treated with tofacitinib. The chain combines TRBV30 with TRBJ2-7; 9 positions agree with TRBD1. The clonotype was recovered from a human donor with alopecia areata. CDR3 sequence reads: CAWKRDRDYEQYF. CDR3 nucleotides: TGTGCCTGGAAACGGGACAGGGACTACGAGCAGTACTTC.